This entry lists 2 T cell receptor beta chains sequenced from one sample in a study of T cell repertoires in cytomegalovirus infection. TCRdb passed the reads through MiXCR, listing each CDR3 protein once. The data show 95,000 to 120,000 distinct CDR3 sequences, over 25% seen once. For these receptors, no antigen is known. Here the sequenced sample was CD8+ T cells from cultured PBMCs, taken from culture after CMV antigen stimulation. The source is a human donor in good health (CMV status not recorded). Some clones in this sample may be carry-over from other donors' samples.

This clonotype was detected ten times or more. The rearrangement links TRBV7-6 to TRBJ2-3; 11 positions agree with TRBD2. The V gene's germline CDR1 is SGHVS and CDR2 FNYEAQ. The V segment lost 8 bases and the J segment 2 bases; nucleotides outside the gene matches: 6. This CDR3 contains 15 residues. The CDR3 nucleotides are TGTGCCAGCGGAAAGGGACTAGCGGTCACAGATACGCAGTATTTT. Translating it yields CASGKGLAVTDTQYF.

A note on this clonotype: This clone may be a read error of a much larger clone one base away. This sequence joins TRBV6-1 and TRBJ2-7, with 11 bases that match TRBD1. The trim removed 2 bases at V and 3 bases at J, leaving 3 bases unmatched. The CDR3 loop spans 15 amino acids. Germline V lookup: CDR1 MNHNS, CDR2 SASEGT. The CDR3 DNA follows: TGTGCCAGCAGTGAACCGGGGACAGGGGGCTACGAGCAGTACTTC. Its protein product is CASSEPGTGGYEQYF.